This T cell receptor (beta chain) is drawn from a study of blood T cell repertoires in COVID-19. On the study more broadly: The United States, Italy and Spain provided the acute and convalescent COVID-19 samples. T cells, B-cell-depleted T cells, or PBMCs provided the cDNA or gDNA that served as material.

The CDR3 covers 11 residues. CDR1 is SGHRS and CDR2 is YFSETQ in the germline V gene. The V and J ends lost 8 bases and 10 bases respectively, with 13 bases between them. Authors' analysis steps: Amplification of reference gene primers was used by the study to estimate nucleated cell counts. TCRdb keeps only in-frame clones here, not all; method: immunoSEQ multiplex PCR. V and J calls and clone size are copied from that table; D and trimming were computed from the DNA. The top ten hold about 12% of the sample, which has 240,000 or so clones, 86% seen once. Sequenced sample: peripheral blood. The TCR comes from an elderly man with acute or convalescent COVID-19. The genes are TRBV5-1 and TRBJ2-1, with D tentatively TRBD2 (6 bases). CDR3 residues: CASGSGDEQFF. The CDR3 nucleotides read TGCGCCAGTGGGTCGGGGGACGAGCAGTTCTTC.